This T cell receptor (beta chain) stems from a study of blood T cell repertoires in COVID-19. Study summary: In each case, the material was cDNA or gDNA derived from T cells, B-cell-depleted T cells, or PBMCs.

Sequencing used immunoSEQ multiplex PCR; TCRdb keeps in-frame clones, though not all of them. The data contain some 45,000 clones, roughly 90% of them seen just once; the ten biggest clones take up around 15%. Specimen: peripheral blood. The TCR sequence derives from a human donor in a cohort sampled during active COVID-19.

This chain's CDR3 is CASSLGQFNQPQHF. The CDR3 nucleotides read TGTGCCAGCAGCTTAGGTCAGTTCAATCAGCCCCAGCATTTT. The chain recombines TRBV11-2 with TRBJ1-5; D gene unclear. The CDR3 has 14 amino acids. The V end was cut by 1 base, the J end by 3 bases, with 7 bases between. CDR1 is SGHAT, CDR2 FQNNGV, per germline.